This T cell receptor beta chain was documented in a study of OX40 agonist ivuxolimab in advanced cancers. About the study as a whole: Ivuxolimab was a fully human IgG2 agonistic monoclonal antibody targeting the costimulatory receptor OX40 (CD134). Intravenous ivuxolimab was administered to patients every 2 weeks at six dose levels: 0.01, 0.1, 0.3, 1.5, 3 and 10 mg/kg. Of the 50 or so patients in dose escalation, some 20 had hepatocellular carcinoma, some 15 had melanoma, 9 had renal cell carcinoma and 9 had head and neck cancer. In the dose-escalation cohort, roughly 80% of patients were male, and the mean age was around 60 years, with a range of roughly 20 to 85. Patients were allowed to have had prior anti-PD-1, anti-PD-L1 or anti-CTLA-4 therapy, and around 37% of the dose-escalation patients had previously received checkpoint inhibitors. Partial responses were achieved by three dose-escalation patients, of whom one had hepatocellular carcinoma and two had cutaneous melanoma. The point of sequencing TCRbeta in the periphery was to test whether ivuxolimab changed TCR sequence diversity and drove clonal T-cell expansion. The monotherapy dose-escalation portion (N = 52 patients) of the phase I ivuxolimab trial is reported in the paper. What the work shows at the level of the full study, not this receptor alone: Partial responders in the 0.1-3.0 mg/kg groups had among the lowest normalized peripheral clonal expansion, especially among CD8+ T cells. After ivuxolimab, more expanded clones were found on average in CD8+ T cells than in CD4+ T cells. Low levels of normalized T-cell clonal expansion were also seen in some patients who did not respond. The antigen specificity of the clonally expanded peripheral T cells was not determined. At doses of 0.1 to 3.0 mg/kg, clonal expansion of both CD4+ and CD8+ blood T cells was observed from baseline to week 6.

For this clone: Which antigen it targets is not known. No base quality values were provided; no much bigger clone lies one nucleotide off.

The trial excluded patients who had a history of autoimmune disease or were on systemic immunosuppression. In every dose cohort, peripheral blood was drawn for TCR sequencing at baseline, cycle 4 day 1, and cycle 7 day 1. The samples were drawn from a first-in-human, open-label, multicenter phase I dose-escalation trial of ivuxolimab. Adults with locally advanced or metastatic head and neck squamous cell, hepatocellular, melanoma or renal cell carcinoma were enrolled in the trial. Before TCR sequencing, CD4+ and CD8+ T cells were separately sorted from peripheral blood. The CDR3 contains 14 residues, cysteine and phenylalanine counted. Only the CDR3 DNA stays, 42 bases, in frame from base 1. The germline ends are 12 bases apart after V is trimmed by 4 bases and J by 5 bases. The germline V gene sets CDR1 to SGHAT and CDR2 to FQNNGV. Genomic DNA was extracted from sorted cells for sequencing of the TCRbeta CDR3 region. The immunoSEQ Assay was used to sequence the TCRbeta CDR3 regions. TCRdb carries this immuneACCESS record with in-frame sequences only. Its versions omit some clonotypes, under half of them owing to an unresolved V gene in the studies checked, with the rest unexplained. Present in this sample are approximately 80,000 clones, 87% of which were seen just once. Jointly, the top ten make up 0.2% to 0.3% of the sample.

The sequence was collected from an adult with an advanced solid tumor such as melanoma, head and neck, liver or kidney cancer. This receptor chain uses TRBV11-2 and TRBJ2-1; the D gene is unclear. Material: CD4+ or CD8+ T cells sorted from blood, obtained in a trial of the OX40 agonist ivuxolimab. The nucleotide sequence is TGTGCCAGCAGCTCTCCGGCGGAAAACAATGAGCAGTTCTTC. It translates to CASSSPAENNEQFF.